This TCR beta chain was identified in a study of T and B cells in COVID-19 patients. About the study: Peripheral blood came from COVID-19 patients with active infection or after recovery. Active-infection patients were older, median roughly 65 years, than recovered patients, median approximately 35 years. Study-wide points: Patients with COVID-19 reportedly showed strongly skewed T cell receptor beta variable and joining gene usage. Active COVID-19 showed highly clonal TRB repertoires; recovery showed diversity and richness above healthy donors.

Blood genomic DNA input for TRB amplification was 250-500 ng. Germline V CDR1 and CDR2: MNHNS, SASEGT. V lost 2 bases, J lost 5 bases, and 15 bases stayed unmatched. The CDR3 loop spans 18 amino acids. By share of the sample, this clonotype is medium-sized. Antigen: not known. TRB rearrangements were amplified by multiplex PCR with BIOMED2 TRB-A/B primers. MiXCR was run by TCRdb on the multiplex PCR reads, yielding one entry per CDR3 protein. The repertoire has more than 15,000 distinct CDR3 sequences, over 25% of them found once; the top ten carry about 3.1%. The genes are TRBV6-1 and TRBJ2-5, with TRBD2 matching 9 bases. This TCR came from a human donor who had recovered from COVID-19. The specimen sequenced was blood. The DNA for the CDR3 is TGTGCCAGCAGTGAAAGTTGGGATCGCGGGGGGGTCCTTGAGACCCAGTACTTC. It codes for CASSESWDRGGVLETQYF.